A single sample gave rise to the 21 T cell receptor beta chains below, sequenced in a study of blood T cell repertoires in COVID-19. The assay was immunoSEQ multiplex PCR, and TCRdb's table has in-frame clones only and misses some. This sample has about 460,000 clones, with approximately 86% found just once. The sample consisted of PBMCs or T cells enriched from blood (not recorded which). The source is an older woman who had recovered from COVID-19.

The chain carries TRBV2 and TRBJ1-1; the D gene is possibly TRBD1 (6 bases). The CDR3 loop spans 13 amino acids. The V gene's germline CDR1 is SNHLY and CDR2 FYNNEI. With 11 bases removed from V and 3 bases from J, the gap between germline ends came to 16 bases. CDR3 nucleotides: TGTGCCGGTAGACAGGTTCGGGACACTGAAGCTTTCTTT. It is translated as CAGRQVRDTEAFF.

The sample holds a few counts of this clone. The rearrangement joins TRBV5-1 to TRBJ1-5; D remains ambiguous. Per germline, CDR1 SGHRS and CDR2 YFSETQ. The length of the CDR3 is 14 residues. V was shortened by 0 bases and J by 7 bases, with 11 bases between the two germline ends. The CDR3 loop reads CASSLDFQAQPQHF. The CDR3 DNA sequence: TGCGCCAGCAGCTTGGACTTTCAGGCCCAGCCCCAGCATTTT.

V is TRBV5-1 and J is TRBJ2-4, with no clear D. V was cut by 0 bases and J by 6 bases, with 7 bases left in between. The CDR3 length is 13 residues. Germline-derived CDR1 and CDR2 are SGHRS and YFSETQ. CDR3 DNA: TGCGCCAGCAGCTTGGGGTTCGGAAACATTCAGTACTTC. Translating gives CASSLGFGNIQYF. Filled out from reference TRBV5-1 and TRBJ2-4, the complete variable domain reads KAGVTQTPRYLIKTRGQQVTLSCSPISGHRSVSWYQQTPGQGLQFLFEYFSETQRNKGNFPGRFSGRQFSNSRSEMNVSTLELGDSALYLCASSLGFGNIQYFGAGTRLSVL.

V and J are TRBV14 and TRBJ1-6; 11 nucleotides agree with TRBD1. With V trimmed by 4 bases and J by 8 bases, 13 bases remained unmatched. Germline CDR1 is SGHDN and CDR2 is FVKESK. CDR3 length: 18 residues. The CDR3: CASSLWGRDRGIYSPLHF. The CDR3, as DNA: TGTGCCAGCAGCCTTTGGGGCCGGGACAGGGGGATTTATTCACCCCTCCACTTT.

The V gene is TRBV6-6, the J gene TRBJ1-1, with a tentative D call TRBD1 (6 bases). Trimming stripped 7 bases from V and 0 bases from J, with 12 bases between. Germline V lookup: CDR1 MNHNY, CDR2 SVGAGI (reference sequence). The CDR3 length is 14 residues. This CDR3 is CASIQGTVNTEAFF. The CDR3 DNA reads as TGTGCCAGCATACAGGGTACGGTGAACACTGAAGCTTTCTTT.

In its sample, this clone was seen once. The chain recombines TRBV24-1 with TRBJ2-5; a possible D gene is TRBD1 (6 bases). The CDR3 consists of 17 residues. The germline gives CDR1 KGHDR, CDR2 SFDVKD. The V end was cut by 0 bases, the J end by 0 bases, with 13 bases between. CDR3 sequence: CATSDLGADRDQETQYF. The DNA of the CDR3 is TGTGCCACCAGTGATTTGGGTGCGGACAGAGACCAAGAGACCCAGTACTTC.

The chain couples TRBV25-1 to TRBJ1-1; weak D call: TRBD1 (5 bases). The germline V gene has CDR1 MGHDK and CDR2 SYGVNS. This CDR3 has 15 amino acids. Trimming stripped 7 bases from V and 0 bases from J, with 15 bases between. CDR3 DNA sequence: TGTGCCAGCACCCATCCCCGGGGGATGAACACTGAAGCTTTCTTT. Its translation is CASTHPRGMNTEAFF.

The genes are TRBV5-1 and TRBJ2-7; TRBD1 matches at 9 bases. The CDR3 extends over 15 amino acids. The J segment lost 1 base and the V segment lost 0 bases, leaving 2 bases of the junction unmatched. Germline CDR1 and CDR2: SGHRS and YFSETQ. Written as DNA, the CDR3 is TGCGCCAGCAGCTTGGATGGGACAGGGTCCTACGAGCAGTACTTC. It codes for CASSLDGTGSYEQYF. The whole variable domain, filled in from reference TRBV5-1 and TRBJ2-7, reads KAGVTQTPRYLIKTRGQQVTLSCSPISGHRSVSWYQQTPGQGLQFLFEYFSETQRNKGNFPGRFSGRQFSNSRSEMNVSTLELGDSALYLCASSLDGTGSYEQYFGPGTRLTVT.

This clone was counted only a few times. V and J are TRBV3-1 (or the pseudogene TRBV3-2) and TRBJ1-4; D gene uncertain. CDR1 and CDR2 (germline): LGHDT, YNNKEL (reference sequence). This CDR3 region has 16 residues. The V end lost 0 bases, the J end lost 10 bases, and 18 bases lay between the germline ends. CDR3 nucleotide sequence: TGTGCCAGCAGCCAAGATCGCGGGGTAGGATCTGGAAAACTGTTTTTT. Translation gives CASSQDRGVGSGKLFF.

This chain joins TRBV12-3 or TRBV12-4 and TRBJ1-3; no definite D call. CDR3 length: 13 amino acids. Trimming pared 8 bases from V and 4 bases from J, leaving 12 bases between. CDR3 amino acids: CASQRTGGNTIYF. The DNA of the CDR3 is TGTGCCAGCCAAAGGACTGGAGGAAACACCATATATTTT.

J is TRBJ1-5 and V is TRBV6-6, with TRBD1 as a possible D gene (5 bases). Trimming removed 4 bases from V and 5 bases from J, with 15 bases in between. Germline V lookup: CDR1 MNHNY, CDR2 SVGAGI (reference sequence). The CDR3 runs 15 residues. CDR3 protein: CASSSPPAGDQPQHF. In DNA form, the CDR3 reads TGTGCCAGCAGTTCCCCCCCGGCGGGGGATCAGCCCCAGCATTTT.

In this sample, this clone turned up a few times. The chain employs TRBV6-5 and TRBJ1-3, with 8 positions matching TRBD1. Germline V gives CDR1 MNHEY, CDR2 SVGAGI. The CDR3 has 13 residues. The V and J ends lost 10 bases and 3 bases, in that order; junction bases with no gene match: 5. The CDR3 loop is CATTDRGGNTIYF. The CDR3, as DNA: TGTGCCACCACAGACAGGGGTGGAAACACCATATATTTT.

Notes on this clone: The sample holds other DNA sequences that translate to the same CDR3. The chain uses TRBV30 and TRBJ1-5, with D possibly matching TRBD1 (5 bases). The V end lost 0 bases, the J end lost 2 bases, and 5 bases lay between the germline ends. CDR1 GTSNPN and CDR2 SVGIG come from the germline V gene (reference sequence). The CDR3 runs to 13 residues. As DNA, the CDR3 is TGTGCCTGGAGTGTGACAGGCAATCAGCCCCAGCATTTT. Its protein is CAWSVTGNQPQHF.

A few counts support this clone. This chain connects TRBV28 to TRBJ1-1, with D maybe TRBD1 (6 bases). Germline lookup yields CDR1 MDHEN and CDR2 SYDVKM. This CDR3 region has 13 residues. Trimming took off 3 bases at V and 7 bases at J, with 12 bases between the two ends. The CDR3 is CASSLFGRGEAFF. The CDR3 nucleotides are TGTGCCAGCAGTTTGTTCGGCAGGGGTGAAGCTTTCTTT.

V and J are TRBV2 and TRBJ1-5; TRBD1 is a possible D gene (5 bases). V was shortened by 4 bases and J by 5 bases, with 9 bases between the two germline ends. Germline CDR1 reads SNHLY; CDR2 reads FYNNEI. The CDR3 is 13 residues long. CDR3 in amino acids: CASSGDFDQPQHF. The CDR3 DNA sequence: TGTGCCAGCAGTGGGGACTTCGATCAGCCCCAGCATTTT.

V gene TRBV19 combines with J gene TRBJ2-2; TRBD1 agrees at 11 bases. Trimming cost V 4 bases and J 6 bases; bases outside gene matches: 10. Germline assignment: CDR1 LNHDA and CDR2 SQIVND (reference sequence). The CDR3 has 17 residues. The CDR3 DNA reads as TGTGCCAGTAGTACCTTAAGTTCGGGACAGGGGGCCGGGGAGCTGTTTTTT. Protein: CASSTLSSGQGAGELFF. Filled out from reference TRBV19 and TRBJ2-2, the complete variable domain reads DGGITQSPKYLFRKEGQNVTLSCEQNLNHDAMYWYRQDPGQGLRLIYYSQIVNDFQKGDIAEGYSVSREKKESFPLTVTSAQKNPTAFYLCASSTLSSGQGAGELFFGEGSRLTVL.

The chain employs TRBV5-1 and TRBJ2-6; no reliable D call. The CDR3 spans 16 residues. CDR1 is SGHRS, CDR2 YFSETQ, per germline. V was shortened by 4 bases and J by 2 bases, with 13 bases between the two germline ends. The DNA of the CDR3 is TGCGCCAGCAGCAACCCCTTCCACACTGGGGCCAACGTCCTGACTTTC. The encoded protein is CASSNPFHTGANVLTF. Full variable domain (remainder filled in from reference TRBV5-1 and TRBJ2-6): KAGVTQTPRYLIKTRGQQVTLSCSPISGHRSVSWYQQTPGQGLQFLFEYFSETQRNKGNFPGRFSGRQFSNSRSEMNVSTLELGDSALYLCASSNPFHTGANVLTFGAGSRLTVL.

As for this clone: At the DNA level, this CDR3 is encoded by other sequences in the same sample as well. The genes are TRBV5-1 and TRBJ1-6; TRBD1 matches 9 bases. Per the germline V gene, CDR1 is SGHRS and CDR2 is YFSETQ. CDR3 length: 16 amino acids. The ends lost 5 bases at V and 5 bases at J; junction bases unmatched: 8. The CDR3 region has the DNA TGCGCCAGCAGTCTACGGACAGGGGAAAATAATTCACCCCTCCACTTT. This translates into CASSLRTGENNSPLHF. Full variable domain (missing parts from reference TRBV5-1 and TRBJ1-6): KAGVTQTPRYLIKTRGQQVTLSCSPISGHRSVSWYQQTPGQGLQFLFEYFSETQRNKGNFPGRFSGRQFSNSRSEMNVSTLELGDSALYLCASSLRTGENNSPLHFGNGTRLTVT.

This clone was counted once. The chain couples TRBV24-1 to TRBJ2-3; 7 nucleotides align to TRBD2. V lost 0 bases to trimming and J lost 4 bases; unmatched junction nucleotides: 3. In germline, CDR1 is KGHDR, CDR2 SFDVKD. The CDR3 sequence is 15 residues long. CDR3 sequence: CATSDLGEGPDTQYF. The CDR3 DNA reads TGTGCCACCAGTGATTTGGGGGAGGGTCCAGATACGCAGTATTTT.

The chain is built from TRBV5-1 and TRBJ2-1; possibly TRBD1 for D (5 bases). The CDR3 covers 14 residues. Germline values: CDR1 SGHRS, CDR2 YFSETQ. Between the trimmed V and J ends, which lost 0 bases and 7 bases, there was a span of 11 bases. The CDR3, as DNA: TGCGCCAGCAGCTTGGCAAGGGGTTCAAATGAGCAGTTCTTC. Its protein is CASSLARGSNEQFF.

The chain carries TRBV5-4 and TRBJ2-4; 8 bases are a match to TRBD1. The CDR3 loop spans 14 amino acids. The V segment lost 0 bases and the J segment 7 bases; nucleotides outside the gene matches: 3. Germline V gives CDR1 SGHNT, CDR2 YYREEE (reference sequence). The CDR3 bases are TGTGCCAGCAGCTTGGGACAGGGGTTGAACATTCAGTACTTC. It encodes CASSLGQGLNIQYF.